This entry features one T cell receptor beta chain sequence. This sample is part of a study of blood T cell repertoires in COVID-19. Study processing details: For nucleated cells, counts were estimated from reference gene primer amplification. Measured with immunoSEQ multiplex PCR; TCRdb has only the in-frame clones, and not every one. Clone size and the V and J calls come from that table; the DNA yielded D and trimming. The table includes approximately 140,000 clones, 65% to 90% detected once. Sequencing was performed on peripheral blood. The clonotype originates from a man in his sixties or seventies with acute or convalescent COVID-19.

CDR3 sequence (DNA): TGTGCCAGCAGTTTCCGAGGGGGTTCACCCCTCCACTTT. Its protein is CASSFRGGSPLHF. This chain connects TRBV12-3 or TRBV12-4 to TRBJ1-6; D is perhaps TRBD1 (6 bases). This CDR3 is 13 amino acids long. Trimming removed 3 bases from V and 9 bases from J, with 9 bases in between.